These 4 T cell receptor beta chains were sequenced from one sample in a study of Ad26.COV2.S vaccination and SARS-CoV-2 variants. Some clones are missing from TCRdb's copy, which holds only in-frame ones; the method was immunoSEQ multiplex PCR. The sample holds about 400,000 clones, around 89% seen once. Treatment in this sample: roughly 18 received Ad26.COV2.S at low or high dose, single or two shots; five or six received placebo; per-sample allocation not given. Specimens were obtained on day 63 following the first vaccine or placebo injection. Sequences were derived from peripheral blood, sampled in a trial of Ad26.COV2.S vaccine versus placebo. The receptors shown here come from a person aged 18 to 59 who received the Ad26.COV2.S COVID-19 vaccine or a placebo.

This clone showed up just once. The chain joins TRBV6-2 or TRBV6-3 to TRBJ1-5; D call uncertain. The germline CDR1 and CDR2 sequences are MNHEY and SVGEGT. V lost 0 bases and J lost 6, with 3 bases in between. The CDR3 extends over 12 amino acids. The CDR3 is CASSYSVQPQHF. CDR3 bases: TGTGCCAGCAGTTACTCCGTTCAGCCCCAGCATTTT.

The gene calls are TRBV5-4 and TRBJ2-5; D is uncertain. Per germline, CDR1 SGHNT and CDR2 YYREEE (reference sequence). The CDR3 is 12 residues long. V was shortened by 2 bases and J by 2 bases, with 4 bases between the two germline ends. CDR3: CASSLRQETQYF. DNA of the CDR3: TGTGCCAGCAGCTTAAGGCAAGAGACCCAGTACTTC.

V is TRBV19 and J is TRBJ1-1; 7 positions match TRBD1. In germline, CDR1 is LNHDA, CDR2 SQIVND (reference sequence). The J segment lost 3 bases and the V segment lost 6 bases, leaving 7 bases of the junction unmatched. The CDR3 has 14 residues. The CDR3 loop is CASRWDRQHTEAFF. Here the CDR3 DNA reads TGTGCCAGTAGGTGGGACAGACAGCACACTGAAGCTTTCTTT.

The chain employs TRBV2 and TRBJ2-3, with D perhaps matching TRBD2 (5 bases). The V and J ends lost 4 bases and 4 bases respectively, with 15 bases between them. The CDR3 has 15 amino acids. Germline V gene sequence: CDR1 SNHLY, CDR2 FYNNEI. The CDR3 DNA is TGTGCCAGCAGTGCCTGGGCGAGGGCCGCAGATACGCAGTATTTT. Its protein product is CASSAWARAADTQYF.